The rows below give T cell receptor beta chains drawn from one sample of a study of regulatory T cells in long-lasting Graves disease. Each CDR3 protein is one row after TCRdb ran MiXCR on the multiplex PCR reads. Here the sample spans about 430,000 distinct CDR3 sequences, approximately 16% being singletons. The same sample was also studied in work on T cells in Graves' hyperthyroidism and ophthalmopathy.

This sample comprised peripheral blood mononuclear cells (PBMCs), obtained at new diagnosis, from a patient treated with antithyroid drugs. The receptors derive from a woman in her thirties or forties with Graves disease. The CDR3 runs from the conserved cysteine through the conserved F or W. The D gene is left open where the match is weak. Size is omitted from some rows. Given values are once, few, many or a class for expanded clones.

V	size	D	J	CDR3	DNA
TRBV10-3	many	TRBD1	TRBJ2-7	CAISEDRDYEQYF	TGTGCCATCAGTGAGGACAGGGACTACGAGCAGTACTTC
TRBV12-3/TRBV12-4	many	TRBD1	TRBJ2-3	CASSLGGQGADTQYF	TGTGCCAGCAGTTTAGGGGGACAGGGGGCAGATACGCAGTATTTT
TRBV20-1	.	.	TRBJ2-5	CSAREILSFEETQYF	TGCAGTGCTAGAGAGATCCTGTCATTTGAGGAGACCCAGTACTTC
TRBV11-3	many	TRBD1	TRBJ1-2	CANSLATDRGLLNAYGYTF	TGTGCCAACAGCTTGGCTACTGACAGGGGTCTACTGAACGCGTATGGCTACACCTTC
TRBV18	many	.	TRBJ1-5	CASSPREETAQHF	TGTGCCAGCTCACCACGGGAAGAGACCGCCCAGCATTTT
TRBV6-1	.	.	TRBJ1-4	CASSPLGGTNEKLFF	TGTGCCAGCAGCCCCCTGGGGGGAACTAATGAAAAACTGTTTTTT
TRBV30	many	.	TRBJ2-1	CAWERTTSFNEQFF	TGTGCCTGGGAAAGGACTACTAGTTTCAATGAGCAGTTCTTC
TRBV27	many	.	TRBJ1-4	CASSLWTPQGRVDEKLFF	TGTGCCAGCAGTTTATGGACCCCCCAAGGGAGGGTGGATGAAAAACTGTTTTTT
TRBV5-1	.	.	TRBJ2-1	CASSRDSSYEQFF	TGCGCCAGCAGTCGAGACAGTTCCTACGAGCAGTTCTTC
TRBV30	many	TRBD2	TRBJ2-1	CAWSAPSGRIMLNEQFF	TGTGCCTGGAGTGCCCCTAGCGGGAGGATCATGTTAAATGAGCAGTTCTTC